This is a list of T cell receptor beta chains from one sample in a study of CD8 T cells in ankylosing spondylitis. TCRdb passed the 5' RACE reads through MiXCR, listing each CDR3 protein once. The repertoire holds a few hundred thousand distinct CDR3 sequences, with about 10% as singletons. What was sequenced was blood, either unsorted or a sorted T cell fraction (not recorded which). The receptors come from a male donor with ankylosing spondylitis or in good health (not recorded which). CDR3s include the opening cysteine and the closing phenylalanine or tryptophan. Not every row has a clone size; where given, it reads once, few, many or a size class.

CASSPRGTTDTQYF,many,TRBV9,TRBJ2-3
CATGAGGGTDTQYF,many,TRBV10-3,TRBJ2-3
CASSSDETAVDTQYF,many,TRBV5-1,TRBJ2-3
CASSHGTGNSNQPQHF,many,TRBV6-1,TRBJ1-5
CASSLAPSRVYDGYTF,-,TRBV7-8,TRBJ1-2
CSASRGSSYEQYF,many,TRBV20-1,TRBJ2-7
CSARGRAGEQYF,many,TRBV20-1,TRBJ2-7
CASTPSGPNTGELFF,-,TRBV7-2,TRBJ2-2
CASSRQGQETQYF,many,TRBV25-1,TRBJ2-5
CASSQGQGGTEAFF,many,TRBV5-1,TRBJ1-1
CASSWGETQYF,many,TRBV5-1,TRBJ2-5
CASSLASSYNEQFF,many,TRBV11-2,TRBJ2-1
CASRLGGFSGANVLTF,many,TRBV5-1,TRBJ2-6
CASSFGIGEQFF,-,TRBV5-1,TRBJ2-1
CASSFRVGETQYF,few,TRBV7-9,TRBJ2-5
CASSYVYTGELFF,many,TRBV6-5,TRBJ2-2
CASSLLRGRGAFF,many,TRBV27,TRBJ1-1
CASSTDRGVSSGANVLTF,few,TRBV28,TRBJ2-6
CASSSYRDSSYNEQFF,many,TRBV5-1,TRBJ2-1
CASSQHRARPGANVLTF,-,TRBV3-1,TRBJ2-6
CASSYLGTSGGAETQYF,many,TRBV6-5,TRBJ2-5
CASRVPGSDEQFF,many,TRBV6-1,TRBJ2-1
CASSPAEKLFF,-,TRBV2,TRBJ1-4
CASSISYGTGTYEQYF,-,TRBV5-1,TRBJ2-7
CASSQLSGASTDTQYF,many,TRBV25-1,TRBJ2-3
CSALRLAGGPTDTQYF,many,TRBV20-1,TRBJ2-3
CASSRSLLDEQYF,few,TRBV28,TRBJ2-7
CATSRIRTGRSYNEQFF,many,TRBV15,TRBJ2-1
CASSPLGDENIQYF,many,TRBV27,TRBJ2-4
CASSVGSLQKQFF,many,TRBV9,TRBJ2-1
CSVETGDNEQFF,many,TRBV29-1,TRBJ2-1
CASSLKGQPNSYNSPLHF,many,TRBV5-1,TRBJ1-6
CSVGLAGSYEQYF,many,TRBV29-1,TRBJ2-7
CAAHRGDVYGYTF,many,TRBV29-1,TRBJ1-2
CASSKTGVDQPQHF,many,TRBV25-1,TRBJ1-5
CSARSQGSEQFF,-,TRBV20-1,TRBJ2-1
CASSSSGLPYGYTF,-,TRBV5-1,TRBJ1-2
CAISAGQGGGQPQHF,many,TRBV10-3,TRBJ1-5
CASSQGVASSYEQYF,many,TRBV4-1,TRBJ2-7
CASSPTGLAGALWETQYF,once,TRBV3-1,TRBJ2-5
CASSPPLKDTIYF,-,TRBV5-5,TRBJ1-3